This T cell receptor (beta chain) was profiled in a study of blood T cells in healthy people across ages. This clonotype has just a few counts. Sample-barcoded 5' priming and a J-beta primer mix drove a second PCR of 7 to 11 cycles. From the 5' RACE reads, TCRdb called clonotypes with MiXCR, one entry per CDR3 protein. The repertoire holds under 1,100,000 distinct CDR3 sequences, with 20% to 25% as singletons. The germline V and J ends were trimmed by 2 bases and 3 bases, with 10 bases remaining between them. CDR1 MNHNS and CDR2 SASEGT come from the germline V gene. The CDR3 has 15 residues. The same sample was also studied in work on T cells of mothers and their children.

The gene calls are TRBV6-1 and TRBJ2-2; D remains ambiguous. The TCR sequence derives from a girl aged 2 to 9 in good health. Sequences were obtained from blood. The CDR3 is CASSEYPDHTGELFF. As DNA, the CDR3 is TGTGCCAGCAGTGAATATCCAGATCACACCGGGGAGCTGTTTTTT.